This T cell receptor (beta chain) appears in the sequencing data of a study of T cell responses to AZD1222 COVID-19 vaccine. Regarding the study as a whole: Spike-specific TCR breadth and depth went up after people got two AZD1222 doses.

Here immunoSEQ multiplex PCR was the method, and the copy in TCRdb shows in-frame clones only, minus some. This sample has about 46,000 clones, with 80% to 90% found just once. A remark on this clone: The target antigen is unknown.

The trim removed 6 bases at V and 4 bases at J, leaving 8 bases unmatched. The CDR3 sequence is 15 residues long. Germline CDR1 and CDR2: LNHDA and SQIVND (reference sequence). The sequence came from an adult who received the AZD1222 COVID-19 vaccine. The sample consisted of peripheral blood, taken 28 days after the second AZD1222 dose. V and J are TRBV19 and TRBJ1-3; TRBD1 matches 8 bases. CDR3 residues: CASSIGTGAGNTIYF. CDR3 nucleotides: TGTGCCAGTAGCATCGGGACAGGCGCAGGAAACACCATATATTTT.